This T cell receptor beta chain emerged from a study of molecular identifiers for immune sequencing clone quantification. This clonotype appeared many times. A CD8+CD4-CCR7+CD45RA+ phenotype served as the sorting definition for naive CD8 T cells. There are 10 residues in the CDR3. V gave up 4 bases and J gave up 3 bases, with 3 bases separating them. Per germline, CDR1 SQVTM and CDR2 ANQGSEA. Making the bulk TCR libraries relied on previously described methods and listed TCR primers. TCRdb re-called the PCR reads through MiXCR, storing one row per CDR3 protein. The repertoire holds a few hundred thousand distinct CDR3 sequences, with roughly a fifth as singletons.

The TCR originated in a human donor in good health. Some libraries in this study had Jurkat cell RNA spiked in. The chain joins TRBV29-1 to TRBJ1-1; D not resolved. The sequenced sample consisted of naive CD8+ T cells from blood, with Jurkat cell RNA spiked in. The sample's subset: FACS-sorted CD8+CD4-CCR7+CD45RA+ naive T cells. CDR3: CSVAYTEAFF. The CDR3 coding sequence is TGCAGCGTTGCTTACACTGAAGCTTTCTTT.